A selection of T cell receptor beta chains follows, all from one sample in a study of CD8 T cells in ankylosing spondylitis. MiXCR was run by TCRdb on the 5' RACE reads, yielding one entry per CDR3 protein. The profile covers tens of thousands of distinct CDR3 sequences, with around 7.2% appearing a single time and about 10% taken by the ten largest. What was sequenced was blood, either unsorted or a sorted T cell fraction (not recorded which). These receptors originate from a male donor with ankylosing spondylitis or in good health (not recorded which). Both conserved end residues are part of each CDR3. Fields, in order: D gene, J gene, V gene, clone size, CDR3 DNA, CDR3 protein. The D gene is left open where the match is weak. Part of the rows lack a size; the others show once, few, many or a class for expanded clones.

d_call: .
j_call: TRBJ1-5
v_call: TRBV6-1
clone_size: many
cdr3_nt: TGTGCCAGCAGCAGAGGAGATCAGCCCCAGCATTTT
cdr3_aa: CASSRGDQPQHF

d_call: TRBD2
j_call: TRBJ2-7
v_call: TRBV7-2
clone_size: few
cdr3_nt: TGTGCCAGCAGCTTAGTTGTAACTAGCGGGAGGCAAGGGCAGTACTTC
cdr3_aa: CASSLVVTSGRQGQYF

d_call: TRBD2
j_call: TRBJ2-1
v_call: TRBV20-1
clone_size: many
cdr3_nt: TGCAGTGCTAGAGATCCCGGGACTAGCGGGAGTAAGTACAATGAGCAGTTCTTC
cdr3_aa: CSARDPGTSGSKYNEQFF

d_call: TRBD2
j_call: TRBJ2-2
v_call: TRBV19
clone_size: few
cdr3_nt: TGTGCCAGTAGTTCTAGCGGGTTCACCGGGGAGCTGTTTTTT
cdr3_aa: CASSSSGFTGELFF

d_call: TRBD2
j_call: TRBJ2-3
v_call: TRBV23-1
clone_size: many
cdr3_nt: TGCGGACCGGGGCTAGCGGGAACAGATACGCAGTATTTT
cdr3_aa: CGPGLAGTDTQYF

d_call: .
j_call: TRBJ2-5
v_call: TRBV3-1
clone_size: many
cdr3_nt: TGTGCCAGCGGTCGCCAGCAAGAGACCCAGTACTTC
cdr3_aa: CASGRQQETQYF

d_call: TRBD2
j_call: TRBJ2-3
v_call: TRBV7-2
clone_size: many
cdr3_nt: TGTGCCAGCAGTCTAAGCGGGAGGGTCGGAGATACGCAGTATTTT
cdr3_aa: CASSLSGRVGDTQYF

d_call: TRBD1
j_call: TRBJ1-5
v_call: TRBV4-1
clone_size: few
cdr3_nt: TGCGCCAGCAGCCAAGGACAGGGGGCGGCTCAGCCCCAGCATTTT
cdr3_aa: CASSQGQGAAQPQHF

d_call: TRBD2
j_call: TRBJ2-1
v_call: TRBV20-1
clone_size: .
cdr3_nt: TGCAGTGCTATATCTAGCGGGAGGGGGGGTTACAATGAGCAGTTCTTC
cdr3_aa: CSAISSGRGGYNEQFF

d_call: TRBD2
j_call: TRBJ2-1
v_call: TRBV5-1
clone_size: many
cdr3_nt: TGCGCCAGCAGAATCTGGGGACTAGCGGGGGGTGAGCAGTTCTTC
cdr3_aa: CASRIWGLAGGEQFF

d_call: TRBD1
j_call: TRBJ1-1
v_call: TRBV5-1
clone_size: many
cdr3_nt: TGCGCCAGCAGCTTCGGGGACAGGGGACCCCTGAACACTGAAGCTTTCTTT
cdr3_aa: CASSFGDRGPLNTEAFF

d_call: .
j_call: TRBJ2-2
v_call: TRBV5-1
clone_size: many
cdr3_nt: TGCGCCAGCAGCTTGGTCCCCGGGAAGAACACCGGGGAGCTGTTTTTT
cdr3_aa: CASSLVPGKNTGELFF

d_call: .
j_call: TRBJ2-3
v_call: TRBV5-1
clone_size: many
cdr3_nt: TGCGCCAGCAGCCCGGCAGGGCAGGACACAGATACGCAGTATTTT
cdr3_aa: CASSPAGQDTDTQYF

d_call: TRBD1
j_call: TRBJ1-1
v_call: TRBV18
clone_size: few
cdr3_nt: TGTGCCAGCTCACCAGAGGGGGCTAGGACTGAAGCTTTCTTT
cdr3_aa: CASSPEGARTEAFF

d_call: .
j_call: TRBJ2-3
v_call: TRBV24-1
clone_size: many
cdr3_nt: TGTGCCACCAGTGATTCCGCGACAGATACGCAGTATTTT
cdr3_aa: CATSDSATDTQYF

d_call: .
j_call: TRBJ2-2
v_call: TRBV5-1
clone_size: few
cdr3_nt: TGCGCCAGCAGCTTGGCCGTGCGTACGAACACCGGGGAGCTGTTTTTT
cdr3_aa: CASSLAVRTNTGELFF

d_call: .
j_call: TRBJ1-1
v_call: TRBV5-1
clone_size: many
cdr3_nt: TGCGCCAGCAGCTTGGGCGGGGGTGCGAACACTGAAGCTTTCTTT
cdr3_aa: CASSLGGGANTEAFF

d_call: .
j_call: TRBJ2-7
v_call: TRBV2
clone_size: many
cdr3_nt: TGTGCCATTCGGGAAGCAGGGTTGTCCTACGAGCAGTACTTC
cdr3_aa: CAIREAGLSYEQYF

d_call: .
j_call: TRBJ2-7
v_call: TRBV3-1
clone_size: many
cdr3_nt: TGTGCCAGCAGCCAAGGGCTACACCCAACCTACGAGCAGTACTTC
cdr3_aa: CASSQGLHPTYEQYF

d_call: TRBD2
j_call: TRBJ2-7
v_call: TRBV20-1
clone_size: many
cdr3_nt: TGCAGTGCTAGAGATATCGGGAGCGGGAATCCCCACGAGCAGTACTTC
cdr3_aa: CSARDIGSGNPHEQYF

d_call: .
j_call: TRBJ2-5
v_call: TRBV28
clone_size: many
cdr3_nt: TGTGCCACCATTCCGGGATTAGCAGGCGAGACCCAGTACTTC
cdr3_aa: CATIPGLAGETQYF

d_call: TRBD1
j_call: TRBJ2-3
v_call: TRBV7-9
clone_size: .
cdr3_nt: TGTGCCAGCAGCTTGGCGGAAGGGACAGGCAAAGATACGCAGTATTTT
cdr3_aa: CASSLAEGTGKDTQYF

d_call: .
j_call: TRBJ2-1
v_call: TRBV4-2
clone_size: many
cdr3_nt: TGTGCCAGCAGCCAAGTGGGTGGTGAGCAGTTCTTC
cdr3_aa: CASSQVGGEQFF

d_call: .
j_call: TRBJ1-2
v_call: TRBV10-3
clone_size: many
cdr3_nt: TGTGCCATCAGTGAGTCTTTAGGCCTCTATGGCTACACCTTC
cdr3_aa: CAISESLGLYGYTF

d_call: TRBD1
j_call: TRBJ2-7
v_call: TRBV5-1
clone_size: many
cdr3_nt: TGCGCCAGCACAACGGGGACAGGGTGGAGCGAGCAGTACTTC
cdr3_aa: CASTTGTGWSEQYF

d_call: TRBD1
j_call: TRBJ1-2
v_call: TRBV20-1
clone_size: medium-sized
cdr3_nt: TGCAGTGCTGAGGGCCAGGGGGAAGCGTATGGCTACACCTTC
cdr3_aa: CSAEGQGEAYGYTF

d_call: .
j_call: TRBJ2-3
v_call: TRBV5-1
clone_size: many
cdr3_nt: TGCGCCAGCAGCTTGGGACTAACCACCACTAGCACAGATACGCAGTATTTT
cdr3_aa: CASSLGLTTTSTDTQYF

d_call: .
j_call: TRBJ1-2
v_call: TRBV7-9
clone_size: .
cdr3_nt: TGTGCCAGCAGCCTGGACAGTCGCGGCTACACCTTC
cdr3_aa: CASSLDSRGYTF

d_call: TRBD2
j_call: TRBJ2-1
v_call: TRBV5-6
clone_size: many
cdr3_nt: TGTGCCAGCAGCCCGAGGACTAGCGGGAGGATATACAATGAGCAGTTCTTC
cdr3_aa: CASSPRTSGRIYNEQFF

d_call: .
j_call: TRBJ2-3
v_call: TRBV5-1
clone_size: many
cdr3_nt: TGCGCCAGCAGCTTGGAAGGGAACACAGATACGCAGTATTTT
cdr3_aa: CASSLEGNTDTQYF

d_call: TRBD1
j_call: TRBJ1-5
v_call: TRBV12-3/TRBV12-4
clone_size: many
cdr3_nt: TGTGCCAGCAGTTTGGTGGGGACAGCCAATCAGCCCCAGCATTTT
cdr3_aa: CASSLVGTANQPQHF

d_call: TRBD2
j_call: TRBJ2-7
v_call: TRBV20-1
clone_size: many
cdr3_nt: TGCAGTGCTAGAGGACTAGCATCCCGCTACGAGCAGTACTTC
cdr3_aa: CSARGLASRYEQYF